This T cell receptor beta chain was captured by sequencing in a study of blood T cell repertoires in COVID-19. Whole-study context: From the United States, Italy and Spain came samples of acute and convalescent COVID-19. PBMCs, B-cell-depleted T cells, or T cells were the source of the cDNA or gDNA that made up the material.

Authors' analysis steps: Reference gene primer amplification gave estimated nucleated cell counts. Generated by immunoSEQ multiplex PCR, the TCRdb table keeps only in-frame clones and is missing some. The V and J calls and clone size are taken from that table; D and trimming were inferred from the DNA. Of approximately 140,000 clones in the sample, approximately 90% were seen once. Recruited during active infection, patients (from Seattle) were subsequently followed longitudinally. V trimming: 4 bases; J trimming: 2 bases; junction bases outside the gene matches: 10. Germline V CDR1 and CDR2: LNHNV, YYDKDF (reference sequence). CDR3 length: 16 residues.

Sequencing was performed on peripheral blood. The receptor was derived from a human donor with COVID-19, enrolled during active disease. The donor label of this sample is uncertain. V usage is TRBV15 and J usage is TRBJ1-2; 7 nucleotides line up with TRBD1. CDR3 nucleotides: TGTGCCACCAGCAAGCCTCCGTGGGACAGAAACTATGGCTACACCTTC. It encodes CATSKPPWDRNYGYTF.